The text below deals with one T cell receptor beta chain. The data were obtained in a study of T cell responses to AZD1222 COVID-19 vaccine. The CDR3 is 15 amino acids. Germline CDR1 reads MNHEY; CDR2 reads SVGAGI. V shed 8 bases, J shed 6 bases, and the junction held 13 bases outside the gene matches. TCRdb keeps only in-frame clones here, not all; method: immunoSEQ multiplex PCR. The repertoire holds 90,000 to 120,000 clones, around 92% seen once, with approximately 8.9% in the top ten. The rearrangement joins TRBV6-5 to TRBJ2-3; TRBD1 agrees at 8 bases. This clonotype was sampled from an adult who received the AZD1222 COVID-19 vaccine. The sample consisted of peripheral blood, taken 28 days after the second AZD1222 dose. This CDR3 is CASHIGDRRRDTQYF. The CDR3 nucleotides are TGTGCCAGCCATATCGGGGACAGGCGGAGGGATACGCAGTATTTT.